This TCR beta chain appears in the sequencing data of a study of cytomegalovirus exposure and HLA in healthy donors. Study-wide results and caveats: Some TCR beta chains (about 180 of them) were listed as cytomegalovirus-associated. The number of N-insertions in an Asian-associated ancestry cluster was reportedly below the 666-donor mean in a later analysis. Researchers reported from a later analysis that most CMV-associated TCR beta chains appeared HLA-restricted.

PCR amplification relied on 60 Vbeta primers (plus 13 Jbeta primers). TCRdb's table, derived via immunoSEQ multiplex PCR, lists solely in-frame clones and lacks some. The sample lists some 140,000 clones; approximately 79% were seen once. Turning to this clone: No antigen is known for it. Relative to the germline gene, one junction end is altered; a read error may explain this.

Per the germline V gene, CDR1 is MNHEY and CDR2 is SVGAGI. This CDR3 spans 13 amino acids. Each donor was healthy, and each was a bone marrow donor. The chain is built from TRBV6-5 and TRBJ2-5; the D is unclear. The sequence came from a man aged 18 to 30 in good health and CMV-seronegative. The sequencing input was PBMCs. In DNA, the CDR3 is TGTGCCAGCAGTTCCGTTTTTCAAGAGATCCAGTACTTC. Its translation is CASSSVFQEIQYF.